The rows below give T cell receptor beta chains drawn from one sample of a study of T cells in Graves' hyperthyroidism and ophthalmopathy. A single record per CDR3 protein comes from TCRdb applying MiXCR to the multiplex PCR reads. The table records about 520,000 distinct CDR3 sequences, roughly 24% of them present only once. The sequenced sample was blood. The receptors shown here come from a woman aged 25 to 39 with Graves' ophthalmopathy. CDR3s include the opening cysteine and the closing phenylalanine or tryptophan. The D gene is left open where the match is weak. The size field is filled for only some rows; it gives once, few, many or a size class.

cdr3_aa cdr3_nt j_call clone_size v_call d_call
CASSDRGGVQPQHF TGTGCCAGTAGTGACCGAGGGGGCGTTCAGCCCCAGCATTTT TRBJ1-5 many TRBV19 TRBD1
CATSEVGENTGELFF TGTGCCACCAGTGAGGTAGGGGAGAACACCGGGGAGCTGTTTTTT TRBJ2-2 NA TRBV24-1 NA
CSASRQANTEAFF TGCAGTGCGTCCCGACAGGCCAACACTGAAGCTTTCTTT TRBJ1-1 few TRBV20-1 NA
CASRVGRVNTEAFF TGTGCCAGCAGAGTAGGGAGGGTGAACACTGAAGCTTTCTTT TRBJ1-1 NA TRBV12-3/TRBV12-4 NA
CASSSRALNGYTF TGTGCCAGCAGTAGCCGGGCTCTTAATGGCTACACCTTC TRBJ1-2 NA TRBV6-1 NA
CASSSNENPYEQYF TGTGCCAGCAGTTCAAATGAAAATCCCTACGAGCAGTACTTC TRBJ2-7 NA TRBV12-3/TRBV12-4 NA
CASSYSSGRAQEQYF TGTGCCAGCAGTTACTCTAGCGGGAGGGCCCAGGAGCAGTACTTC TRBJ2-7 NA TRBV6-5 TRBD2
CAWSPGTGKQPQHF TGTGCCTGGAGTCCCGGGACAGGGAAACAGCCCCAGCATTTT TRBJ1-5 NA TRBV30 TRBD1
CASSRDRDSSQETQYF TGCGCCAGCAGCCGAGACCGGGACAGCTCCCAGGAGACCCAGTACTTC TRBJ2-5 many TRBV4-1 TRBD1
CASSLGPHTEAFF TGTGCCAGCAGCTTAGGACCACACACTGAAGCTTTCTTT TRBJ1-1 many TRBV7-9 NA
CASSLIGNYGYTF TGTGCCAGCAGTTTAATCGGGAACTATGGCTACACCTTC TRBJ1-2 many TRBV12-3/TRBV12-4 NA
CSASMGPSTDTQYF TGCAGTGCTAGTATGGGGCCTAGCACAGATACGCAGTATTTT TRBJ2-3 NA TRBV20-1 NA
CSARGTGRQETQYF TGCAGTGCTAGGGGGACAGGCCGACAAGAGACCCAGTACTTC TRBJ2-5 NA TRBV20-1 TRBD1
CASSLPPYRTHSGNTIYF TGTGCCAGCAGCCTCCCGCCTTACCGTACCCACTCTGGAAACACCATATATTTT TRBJ1-3 many TRBV7-6 NA
CASSERGSGGGEAFF TGTGCCAGCAGTGAAAGGGGATCCGGGGGCGGTGAAGCTTTCTTT TRBJ1-1 many TRBV6-1 NA
CATSRARDSNYEQYF TGTGCCACCAGCAGAGCCCGGGACTCCAACTACGAGCAGTACTTC TRBJ2-7 NA TRBV15 NA
CSVATLGDGPGFGYGYTF TGCAGCGTCGCCACTTTAGGGGATGGGCCTGGATTTGGCTATGGCTACACCTTC TRBJ1-2 many TRBV29-1 NA
CASSRLAGAVEQYF TGTGCCAGCAGTAGACTAGCGGGGGCCGTCGAGCAGTACTTC TRBJ2-7 many TRBV28 TRBD2
CASKSTVARSYNSPLHF TGTGCCAGCAAGTCTACAGTAGCACGCTCCTATAATTCACCCCTCCACTTT TRBJ1-6 few TRBV6-5 NA
CAVEGTTYEQYF TGTGCCGTCGAGGGGACAACCTACGAGCAGTACTTC TRBJ2-7 many TRBV6-1 NA
CASSLEDLHGYTF TGTGCCAGCAGCTTGGAGGATCTTCATGGCTACACCTTC TRBJ1-2 many TRBV5-6 NA
CASSPGQEGTQYF TGTGCCAGCAGCCCCGGACAGGAAGGGACCCAGTACTTC TRBJ2-5 many TRBV7-2 TRBD1